Shown below are 12 T cell receptor beta chains from a single sample sequenced in a study of neurological immune-mediated disorders. TCRdb called the 5' RACE reads again in MiXCR, with one record for every CDR3 protein. The data hold tens of thousands of distinct CDR3 sequences, with roughly 2.6% observed a single time. Sequenced material: PBMCs. These receptors were taken from a woman under 40 with multiple sclerosis.

This clonotype came up many times. The rearrangement joins TRBV10-3 to TRBJ1-5; D uncertain. The germline V gene has CDR1 ENHRY and CDR2 SYGVKD. Trimming shortened V by 2 bases and J by 5 bases, and 7 bases separated the two germline ends. This CDR3 is 13 amino acids long. This chain's CDR3 is CAISEGVDQPQHF. DNA of the CDR3: TGTGCCATCAGTGAGGGGGTCGATCAGCCCCAGCATTTT.

A remark on this clonotype: One junction end does not reproduce the germline sequence, and a read error may be involved. V is TRBV7-2 and J is TRBJ2-5; D not resolved. Germline V gives CDR1 SGHTA, CDR2 FQGNSA. This CDR3 contains 13 residues. The CDR3 sequence: CASSLAEEENQYF. CDR3 nucleotides: TGTGCCAGCAGCTTAGCGGAAGAAGAGAACCAGTACTTC.

This clonotype was seen many times. DNA for the CDR3: TGTGCCAGCAGCTTAGAGGGACAGCTCCGCGAGCAGTACTTC. Its protein is CASSLEGQLREQYF. The chain is built from TRBV7-2 and TRBJ2-7; 7 bases map to TRBD1. Per germline, CDR1 SGHTA and CDR2 FQGNSA. With 1 base clipped from V and 6 bases from J, the junction kept 6 bases outside the gene matches. This CDR3 contains 14 residues.

Ten or more counts support this clonotype. The gene calls are TRBV7-8 and TRBJ1-1, with TRBD1 matching over 9 bases. CDR1 is SGHVS and CDR2 is FQNEAQ in the germline V gene. V trimming: 3 bases; J trimming: 6 bases; junction bases outside the gene matches: 5. The CDR3 contains 14 residues. CDR3 sequence reads: CASSFPGQGAEAFF. Here the CDR3 DNA reads TGTGCCAGCAGCTTCCCGGGACAGGGCGCTGAAGCTTTCTTT.

This clonotype was seen repeatedly, ten times or more. The gene calls are TRBV7-9 and TRBJ1-2; a possible D gene is TRBD1 (5 bases). This CDR3 is 15 amino acids long. In germline, CDR1 is SEHNR, CDR2 FQNEAQ (reference sequence). V was shortened by 5 bases and J by 4 bases, with 17 bases between the two germline ends. The CDR3 coding sequence is TGTGCCAGCAGCCCCCTAGACAGTCCCCCCTATGGCTACACCTTC. Its protein product is CASSPLDSPPYGYTF.

This clonotype came up many times. V gene TRBV25-1 combines with J gene TRBJ1-2; D might be TRBD1 (5 bases). The CDR3 is made up of 12 amino acids. The germline V and J ends were trimmed by 4 bases and 8 bases, with 11 bases remaining between them. Germline CDR1 and CDR2: MGHDK and SYGVNS. The CDR3 sequence: CASSASGVGYTF. CDR3 sequence (DNA): TGTGCCAGCAGTGCGTCGGGGGTCGGCTACACCTTC.

This clonotype was counted at least ten times. The CDR3 DNA sequence: TGTGCCAGCAGCATAGCAGTCGGGGAGCTGTTTTTT. It codes for CASSIAVGELFF. V is TRBV5-6 and J is TRBJ2-2, with D unresolved. The CDR3 covers 12 residues. CDR1 is SGHDT and CDR2 is YYEEEE in the germline V gene. Trimming left V 4 bases short and J 7 bases short, with 8 bases between.

This clonotype has only a few counts. Possible read error: a much larger clone is one base away. The genes are TRBV20-1 and TRBJ2-7; 14 bases match TRBD2. The CDR3 consists of 15 residues. From germline, CDR1 is DFQATT and CDR2 SNEGSKA (reference sequence). As DNA, the CDR3 is TGCAGTGCTAGACTGGGACTAGCGGGAGTGCACGAGAAGTACTTC. This encodes CSARLGLAGVHEKYF.

This clonotype was counted at least ten times. This chain connects TRBV5-1 to TRBJ2-1, with unresolved D. The CDR3 runs 15 residues. Germline CDR1 reads SGHRS; CDR2 reads YFSETQ. Trimming left V 2 bases short and J 3 bases short, with 12 bases between. CDR3 loop: CASSLVSRNYNEQFF. In DNA form, the CDR3 reads TGCGCCAGCAGCTTAGTGAGTCGGAACTACAATGAGCAGTTCTTC. The variable domain in full, with the rest retrieved from reference TRBV5-1 and TRBJ2-1, is KAGVTQTPRYLIKTRGQQVTLSCSPISGHRSVSWYQQTPGQGLQFLFEYFSETQRNKGNFPGRFSGRQFSNSRSEMNVSTLELGDSALYLCASSLVSRNYNEQFFGPGTRLTVL.

There are many counts of this clonotype. CDR3 sequence (DNA): TGTGCCAGTTCTTGGTCAAGGCGTACCTACGAGCAGTACTTC. Translated, it gives CASSWSRRTYEQYF. The V gene is TRBV19, the J gene TRBJ2-7, with D unclear. The CDR3 has 14 residues. Germline V gene lookup returns CDR1 LNHDA and CDR2 SQIVND (reference sequence). V was pared by 8 bases and J by 2 bases, with 16 bases between.

This clonotype has at least ten counts. This chain links TRBV5-1 with TRBJ1-4; 7 bases align to TRBD1. The CDR3 has 20 residues. With 4 bases clipped from V and 0 bases from J, the junction kept 18 bases outside the gene matches. Germline CDR1 is SGHRS and CDR2 is YFSETQ. The CDR3 spells CASSTDRVNSLTATNEKLFF. CDR3 in DNA: TGCGCCAGCAGCACCGACAGGGTGAATTCGCTAACTGCAACTAATGAAAAACTGTTTTTT.

This clonotype appeared many times. The V call is TRBV7-2, the J call TRBJ2-3; tentatively, D is TRBD1 (6 bases). With 7 bases removed from V and 4 bases from J, the gap between germline ends came to 9 bases. The CDR3 spans 12 residues. The germline V gene has CDR1 SGHTA and CDR2 FQGNSA. The CDR3 loop is CASTPGADTQYF. Here the CDR3 DNA reads TGTGCCAGCACTCCAGGGGCAGATACGCAGTATTTT.